The 19 T cell receptor beta chains below come from one sample, sequenced in a study of cytomegalovirus exposure and HLA in healthy donors. The PCR contained 60 Vbeta and 13 Jbeta primers. The table came from immunoSEQ multiplex PCR; TCRdb's copy has only in-frame clones and leaves some out. The sample lists about 120,000 clones, around 81% seen once, with 2.2% in the top ten. The sequencing input was PBMCs. These receptor sequences come from a woman aged 40 to 50 in good health and CMV-seronegative.

The chain uses TRBV2 and TRBJ2-5; D is perhaps TRBD2 (5 bases). The J call may be wrong; the DNA end is better matched by TRBJ2-7. CDR1 and CDR2 from the germline V gene are SNHLY and FYNNEI. The CDR3 is 12 amino acids. The CDR3 is CASRASRNEQYF. CDR3 DNA: TGTGCCAGCAGGGCTAGCCGTAACGAGCAGTACTTC.

This sequence joins TRBV10-3 and TRBJ2-5, with D tentatively TRBD1 (5 bases). Matching the DNA end better, TRBJ2-7 makes the J call doubtful. Germline V CDR1 and CDR2: ENHRY, SYGVKD. The length of the CDR3 is 14 residues. CDR3 sequence (DNA): TGTGCCACGCTGGGCAGGGATCCTTGGTACGAGCAGTACTTC. Translation: CATLGRDPWYEQYF.

This clone was observed a single time. The chain links TRBV6-5 to TRBJ1-2; unclear D gene. CDR1 and CDR2 from the germline V gene are MNHEY and SVGAGI. The CDR3 has 14 amino acids. V was shortened by 6 bases and J by 1 base, with 12 bases between the two germline ends. The DNA for the CDR3 is TGTGCCAGCAGCCTGGCACATTATAACTATGGCTACACCTTC. It encodes CASSLAHYNYGYTF.

Worth noting for this clone: At one end the junction does not follow the germline gene, possibly because of a read error. The chain combines TRBV7-9 with TRBJ1-4, with D possibly matching TRBD1 (5 bases). The CDR3 is 13 residues long. The germline CDR1 and CDR2 sequences are SEHNR and FQNEAQ (reference sequence). The CDR3 is CSSSRGVVEKLFF. CDR3 in DNA: TGTTCCAGCAGCCGGGGGGTAGTTGAAAAACTGTTTTTT. Full variable domain (outside the CDR3, taken from reference TRBV7-9 and TRBJ1-4): DTGVSQNPRHKITKRGQNVTFRCDPISEHNRLYWYRQTLGQGPEFLTYFQNEAQLEKSRLLSDRFSAERPKGSFSTLEIQRTEQGDSAMYLCSSSRGVVEKLFFGSGTQLSVL.

The chain is built from TRBV9 and TRBJ2-7; tentative D call: TRBD1 (7 bases). V shed 3 bases and J shed 0 bases, with 13 bases lying between them. This CDR3 comprises 15 residues. Germline V gene sequence: CDR1 SGDLS, CDR2 YYNGEE. CDR3 amino acids: CASSARDRNSYEQYF. The CDR3 DNA reads as TGTGCCAGCAGCGCGCGGGACAGAAACTCCTACGAGCAGTACTTC.

V usage is TRBV10-2 and J usage is TRBJ2-3, with D tentatively TRBD2 (6 bases). The germline V and J ends were trimmed by 6 bases and 6 bases, with 16 bases remaining between them. The germline CDR1 and CDR2 sequences are WSHSY and SAAADI. The CDR3 has 14 amino acids. CDR3 coding DNA: TGCGCCAGCAGGCCGGGACTCTCCCGCGATACGCAGTATTTT. Its protein is CASRPGLSRDTQYF.

Only one count was recorded for this clone. The chain has TRBV27 and TRBJ2-1, with D maybe TRBD2 (5 bases). V lost 5 bases to trimming and J lost 2 bases, with 16 bases between them. From germline, CDR1 is MNHEY and CDR2 SMNVEV (reference sequence). This CDR3 is built from 16 residues. In nucleotides, the CDR3 is TGTGCCAGCAGTCGAACTTTAGCGATCCCCTACAATGAGCAGTTCTTC. This translates into CASSRTLAIPYNEQFF.

The chain couples TRBV6-5 to TRBJ2-7, with 7 positions matching TRBD2. The length of the CDR3 is 14 residues. The J segment lost 2 bases and the V segment lost 9 bases, leaving 10 bases of the junction unmatched. Germline CDR1 and CDR2: MNHEY and SVGAGI. The chain's CDR3 is CASKRGLTAYEQYF. Here the CDR3 DNA reads TGTGCCAGTAAAAGGGGACTAACAGCCTACGAGCAGTACTTC.

The chain combines TRBV28 with TRBJ1-2; 11 bases fit TRBD1. V trimming: 4 bases; J trimming: 6 bases; junction bases outside the gene matches: 1. The CDR3 runs 13 residues. Germline CDR1 and CDR2: MDHEN and SYDVKM. The CDR3 sequence: CASSSGQGDGYTF. The CDR3 DNA is TGTGCCAGCAGTTCGGGACAGGGGGATGGCTACACCTTC.

The chain carries TRBV21-1 and TRBJ1-4. TRBV21-1 is an annotated pseudogene. This CDR3 contains 18 residues. The DNA for the CDR3 is TGTGCCAGCAGCAAATACGTGGTCGGGGTGAGGAGGACTGAAAAACTGTTTTTT. Amino acids: CASSKYVVGVRRTEKLFF.

This clone was observed a single time. The chain uses TRBV27 and TRBJ1-6, with 10 bases that match TRBD1. V dropped 3 bases and J dropped 7; count of bases not matched to a gene: 3. Germline-derived CDR1 and CDR2 are MNHEY and SMNVEV (reference sequence). CDR3 length: 15 residues. CDR3 sequence (DNA): TGTGCCAGCAGTTTTCGGGGACAGGGGAATTCACCCCTCCACTTT. Translation gives CASSFRGQGNSPLHF.

The rearrangement joins TRBV7-2 to TRBJ2-3, with TRBD1 matching over 8 bases. V lost 4 bases, J lost 0 bases, and 6 bases stayed unmatched. The CDR3 is made up of 16 amino acids. Germline-derived CDR1 and CDR2 are SGHTA and FQGNSA. CDR3 protein: CASSSRTGRSTDTQYF. CDR3 sequence (DNA): TGTGCCAGCAGCTCCCGGACAGGGAGGAGCACAGATACGCAGTATTTT.

The chain employs TRBV28 and TRBJ2-3; D is unclear. Trimming removed 5 bases from V and 0 bases from J, with 12 bases in between. This CDR3 is 15 amino acids long. From germline, CDR1 is MDHEN and CDR2 SYDVKM. The CDR3 spells CASSTPGSSTDTQYF. DNA for the CDR3: TGTGCCAGCAGTACCCCCGGGTCCAGCACAGATACGCAGTATTTT.

The sample holds a few counts of this clone. This rearrangement joins TRBV2 to TRBJ1-4; D gene unclear. The CDR3 has 13 amino acids. Germline lookup yields CDR1 SNHLY and CDR2 FYNNEI. Trimming stripped 6 bases from V and 7 bases from J, with 12 bases between. The CDR3 nucleotides are TGTGCCAGCAGCCTAAGACTAAGTGAAAAACTGTTTTTT. Translated, it gives CASSLRLSEKLFF.

This clone was counted only a few times. V gene TRBV2 combines with J gene TRBJ2-7; D is possibly TRBD1 (6 bases). The V and J ends lost 6 bases and 5 bases respectively, with 14 bases between them. Germline V gives CDR1 SNHLY, CDR2 FYNNEI. This CDR3 region has 13 residues. CDR3 in DNA: TGTGCCAGCAGGAATCAGGGGCTACACGAGCAGTACTTC. Protein: CASRNQGLHEQYF.

The table lists this clone with a count of one. The chain uses TRBV7-9 and TRBJ2-7, with 8 bases aligning to TRBD1. This CDR3 is 13 amino acids long. J was trimmed by 3 bases and V by 5 bases; bases with no gene match: 3. Germline loops: CDR1 SEHNR, CDR2 FQNEAQ (reference sequence). As DNA, the CDR3 is TGTGCCAGCAGCCCAGGGACAGGCTACGAGCAGTACTTC. Its protein product is CASSPGTGYEQYF.

CDR3 loop: CASSAIDSYGYTF. CDR3 DNA sequence: TGTGCCAGCAGTGCGATTGACAGCTATGGCTACACCTTC. This chain connects TRBV2 to TRBJ1-2; possible D gene TRBD1, 5 bases. The germline CDR1 and CDR2 sequences are SNHLY and FYNNEI. The V end lost 4 bases, the J end lost 4 bases, and 10 bases lay between the germline ends. The CDR3 is made up of 13 amino acids.

The chain has TRBV9 and TRBJ2-2; D is unresolved. The germline CDR1 and CDR2 sequences are SGDLS and YYNGEE. CDR3 length: 14 amino acids. V shed 4 bases and J shed 6 bases, with 13 bases lying between them. The CDR3 loop is CASSPSSRAGELFF. The CDR3 coding sequence is TGTGCCAGCAGCCCAAGCTCTCGTGCCGGGGAGCTGTTTTTT.

The chain couples TRBV2 to TRBJ2-1; D uncertain. This CDR3 is 15 amino acids long. CDR1 is SNHLY, CDR2 FYNNEI, per germline. The V and J ends lost 6 bases and 6 bases respectively, with 18 bases between them. The CDR3 bases are TGTGCCAGCAGCGCTCGACTGGAGACTTTCAATGAGCAGTTCTTC. As protein: CASSARLETFNEQFF.